These T cell receptor beta chains were read from a single sample in a study of T cell responses to AZD1222 COVID-19 vaccine. Sequencing was performed with immunoSEQ multiplex PCR; in TCRdb, only in-frame clones are kept and a portion is missing. The table records roughly 150,000 clones, 90% of them present only once. The starting material was peripheral blood, obtained 28 days after the second AZD1222 dose. These receptors all come from an adult who received the AZD1222 COVID-19 vaccine. CDR3s include the opening cysteine and the closing phenylalanine or tryptophan. The order of the fields is V gene, D gene, J gene, clone size, CDR3 protein, CDR3 DNA. D genes are given only for firm matches. Some rows mark clone size as missing; the rest say once, few, many or name a class of expanded clone.

>TRBV30|.|TRBJ1-3|.
CAWSAGDSGNTIYF
TGTGCCTGGAGTGCAGGGGACTCTGGAAACACCATATATTTT
>TRBV5-4|.|TRBJ2-2|.
CASSFRGGGLGTGELFF
TGTGCCAGCAGCTTTCGCGGTGGGGGGCTAGGGACCGGGGAGCTGTTTTTT
>TRBV5-8|TRBD1|TRBJ1-2|.
CASSLASPQGAYF
TGTGCCAGCAGCTTGGCTTCTCCCCAGGGGGCGTACTTC
>TRBV5-1|TRBD2|TRBJ2-1|.
CASSLRLAGGYEQFF
TGCGCCAGCAGCCTGCGACTAGCGGGAGGGTATGAGCAGTTCTTC
>TRBV30|.|TRBJ2-3|.
CAWSRVLGTDTQYF
TGTGCCTGGAGTAGGGTCTTAGGCACAGATACGCAGTATTTT
>TRBV24-1|.|TRBJ1-4|once
CATSEAGNEKLFF
TGTGCCACCAGTGAGGCAGGGAATGAAAAACTGTTTTTT
>TRBV28|TRBD2|TRBJ2-7|.
CASSLRLAGTYEQYF
TGTGCCAGCAGTTTGAGACTAGCGGGAACCTACGAGCAGTACTTC
>TRBV7-2|.|TRBJ2-1|.
CASSPRGRNEQFF
TGTGCCAGCAGCCCGAGGGGGAGGAATGAGCAGTTCTTC
>TRBV7-6|.|TRBJ1-5|.
CASSLGLQGSDQPQHF
TGTGCCAGCAGCTTAGGTCTACAGGGATCGGATCAGCCCCAGCATTTT
>TRBV28|TRBD1|TRBJ1-5|.
CASSPRDRGGQPQHF
TGTGCCAGCAGTCCCCGGGACAGGGGCGGTCAGCCCCAGCATTTT
>TRBV5-4|.|TRBJ1-4|.
CASSFTPGLGGVEKLFF
TGTGCCAGCAGCTTTACGCCGGGGTTGGGGGGCGTTGAAAAACTGTTTTTT
>TRBV5-1|.|TRBJ1-1|.
CASSSLQNTEAFF
TGCGCCAGCAGCTCCCTACAGAACACTGAAGCTTTCTTT
>TRBV28|TRBD1|TRBJ2-4|.
CASSYRTGTINIQYF
TGTGCCAGCAGTTACCGGACAGGGACCATAAACATTCAGTACTTC
>TRBV15|TRBD1|TRBJ1-6|.
CATSRDRGLSPLHF
TGTGCCACCAGCAGGGACAGGGGGCTATCACCCCTCCACTTT
>TRBV6-2/TRBV6-3|.|TRBJ2-2|.
CASSYQGGNTGELFF
TGTGCCAGCAGTTACCAAGGCGGGAACACCGGGGAGCTGTTTTTT
>TRBV10-3|.|TRBJ2-1|once
CAISEASAPRNEQFF
TGTGCCATCAGTGAGGCTAGCGCTCCTCGGAATGAGCAGTTCTTC
>TRBV28|.|TRBJ1-3|.
CASSSPSGNTIYF
TGTGCCAGCAGTTCCCCCTCTGGAAACACCATATATTTT